This T cell receptor (beta chain) was sequenced in a study of cytomegalovirus exposure and HLA in healthy donors. Study in general: In terms of ancestry, the Caucasian-associated cluster contained 75% to 85% of the roughly 400 genotyped donors.

PCR primers comprised 60 Vbeta and 13 Jbeta primers. Assay used: immunoSEQ multiplex PCR; TCRdb lists only in-frame clones, some missing. The sample lists some 190,000 clones; 60% to 85% were seen once. Findings of the study overall: For most TCR beta V segments, an earlier analysis put the productive rate at about 87% or about 30% of the time. Later analysis indicated greater clonal expansion among HLA-associated TCR beta chains than among equally common other chains.

CDR1 is MGHRA and CDR2 is YSYEKL in the germline V gene. The CDR3 runs to 16 residues. Trimming at V came to 4 bases and at J to 3 bases, leaving 9 bases not matched to a gene. Concerning this clone itself: The antigen is unknown.

Sequenced input: PBMCs. The TCR originated in a woman between 18 and 29 years old in good health and CMV-seronegative. V gene TRBV4-1 combines with J gene TRBJ1-5; 7 bases are a match to TRBD1. The CDR3 loop is CASSPSGTAYNQPQHF. DNA of the CDR3: TGCGCCAGCAGCCCTTCGGGGACAGCTTACAATCAGCCCCAGCATTTT.